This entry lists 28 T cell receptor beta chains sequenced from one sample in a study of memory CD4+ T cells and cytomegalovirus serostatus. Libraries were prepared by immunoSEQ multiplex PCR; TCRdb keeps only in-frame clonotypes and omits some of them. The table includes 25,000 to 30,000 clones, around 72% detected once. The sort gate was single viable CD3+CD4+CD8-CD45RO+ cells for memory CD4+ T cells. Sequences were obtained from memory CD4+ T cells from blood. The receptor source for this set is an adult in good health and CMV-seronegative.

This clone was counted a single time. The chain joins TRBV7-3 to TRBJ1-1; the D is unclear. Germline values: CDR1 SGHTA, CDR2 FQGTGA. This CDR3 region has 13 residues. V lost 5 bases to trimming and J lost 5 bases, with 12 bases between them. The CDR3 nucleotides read TGTGCCAGCAGCCCCGGATCCACTACTGAAGCTTTCTTT. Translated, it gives CASSPGSTTEAFF.

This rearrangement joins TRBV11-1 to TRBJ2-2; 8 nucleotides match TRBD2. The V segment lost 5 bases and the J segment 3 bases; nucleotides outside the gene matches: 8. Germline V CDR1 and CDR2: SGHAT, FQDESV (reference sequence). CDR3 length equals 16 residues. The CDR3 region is CASSHDGGAYTGELFF. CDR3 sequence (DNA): TGTGCCAGCAGCCATGACGGGGGGGCCTACACCGGGGAGCTGTTTTTT.

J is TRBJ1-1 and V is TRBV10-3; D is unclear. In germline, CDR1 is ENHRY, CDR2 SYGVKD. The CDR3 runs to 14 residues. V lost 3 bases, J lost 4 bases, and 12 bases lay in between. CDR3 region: CAISDQRAPTEAFF. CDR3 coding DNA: TGTGCCATCAGTGACCAACGCGCCCCCACTGAAGCTTTCTTT.

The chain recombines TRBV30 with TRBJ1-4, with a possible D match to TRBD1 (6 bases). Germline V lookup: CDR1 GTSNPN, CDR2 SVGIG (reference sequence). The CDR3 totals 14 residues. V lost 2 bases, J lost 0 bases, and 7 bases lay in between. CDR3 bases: TGTGCCTGGAGTAAGGGGGCAACTAATGAAAAACTGTTTTTT. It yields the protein CAWSKGATNEKLFF. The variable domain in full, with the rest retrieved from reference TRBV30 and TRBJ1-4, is SQTIHQWPATLVQPVGSPLSLECTVEGTSNPNLYWYRQAAGRGLQLLFYSVGIGQISSEVPQNLSASRPQDRQFILSSKKLLLSDSGFYLCAWSKGATNEKLFFGSGTQLSVL.

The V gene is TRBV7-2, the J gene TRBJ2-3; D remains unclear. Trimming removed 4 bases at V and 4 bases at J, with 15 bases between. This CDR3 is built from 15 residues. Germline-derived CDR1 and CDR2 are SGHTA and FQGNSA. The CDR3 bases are TGTGCCAGCAGCTCCTCCCTGTTGGGTGCAGATACGCAGTATTTT. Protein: CASSSSLLGADTQYF. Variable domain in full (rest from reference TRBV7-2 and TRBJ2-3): GAGVSQSPSNKVTEKGKDVELRCDPISGHTALYWYRQSLGQGLEFLIYFQGNSAPDKSGLPSDRFSAERTGGSVSTLTIQRTQQEDSAVYLCASSSSLLGADTQYFGPGTRLTVL.

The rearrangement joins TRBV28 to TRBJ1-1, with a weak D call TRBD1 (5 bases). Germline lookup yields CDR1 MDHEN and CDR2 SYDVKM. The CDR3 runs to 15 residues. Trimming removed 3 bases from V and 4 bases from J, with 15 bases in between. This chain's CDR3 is CASSFGGIVGTEAFF. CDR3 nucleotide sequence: TGTGCCAGCAGTTTCGGGGGAATAGTAGGCACTGAAGCTTTCTTT.

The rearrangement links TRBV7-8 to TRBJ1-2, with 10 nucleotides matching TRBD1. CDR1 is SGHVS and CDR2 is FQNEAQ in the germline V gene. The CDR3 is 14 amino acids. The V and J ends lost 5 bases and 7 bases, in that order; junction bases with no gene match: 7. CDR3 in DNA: TGTGCCAGCAGCCCGCCCGGGACAGGGGTTGGCTACACCTTC. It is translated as CASSPPGTGVGYTF. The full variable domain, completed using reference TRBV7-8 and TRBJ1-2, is GAGVSQSPRYKVAKRGQDVALRCDPISGHVSLFWYQQALGQGPEFLTYFQNEAQLDKSGLPSDRFFAERPEGSVSTLKIQRTQQEDSAVYLCASSPPGTGVGYTFGSGTRLTVV.

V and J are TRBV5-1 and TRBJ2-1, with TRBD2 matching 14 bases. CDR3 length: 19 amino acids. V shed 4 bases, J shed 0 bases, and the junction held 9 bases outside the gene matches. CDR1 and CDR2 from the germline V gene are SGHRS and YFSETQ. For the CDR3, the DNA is TGCGCCAGCAGCGACCGGGACGGGACTAGCGGGGGCTCCTACAATGAGCAGTTCTTC. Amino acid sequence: CASSDRDGTSGGSYNEQFF.

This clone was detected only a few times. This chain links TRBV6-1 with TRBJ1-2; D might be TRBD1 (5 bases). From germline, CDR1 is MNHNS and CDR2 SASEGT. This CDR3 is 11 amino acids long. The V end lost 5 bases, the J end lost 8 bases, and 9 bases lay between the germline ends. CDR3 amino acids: CASSQGRGYTF. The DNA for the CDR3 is TGTGCCAGCAGTCAGGGTAGGGGCTACACCTTC.

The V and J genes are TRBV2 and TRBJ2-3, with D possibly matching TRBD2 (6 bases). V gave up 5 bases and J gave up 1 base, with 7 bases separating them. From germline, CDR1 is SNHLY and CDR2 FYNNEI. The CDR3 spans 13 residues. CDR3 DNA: TGTGCCAGCAGTTCGGGGGGCACAGATACGCAGTATTTT. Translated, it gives CASSSGGTDTQYF.

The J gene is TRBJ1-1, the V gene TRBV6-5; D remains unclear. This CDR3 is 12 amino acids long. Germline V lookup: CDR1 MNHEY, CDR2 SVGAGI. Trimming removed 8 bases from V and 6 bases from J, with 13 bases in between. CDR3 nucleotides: TGTGCCAGCGGGCCGAGAAAGGCTGAAGCTTTCTTT. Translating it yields CASGPRKAEAFF.

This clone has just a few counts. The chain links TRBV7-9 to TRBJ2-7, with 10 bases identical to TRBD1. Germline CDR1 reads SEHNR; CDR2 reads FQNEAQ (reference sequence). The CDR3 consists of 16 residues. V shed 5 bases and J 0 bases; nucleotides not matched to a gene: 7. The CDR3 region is CASSTKTGGPSYEQYF. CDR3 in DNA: TGTGCCAGCAGCACCAAGACAGGGGGCCCCTCCTACGAGCAGTACTTC.

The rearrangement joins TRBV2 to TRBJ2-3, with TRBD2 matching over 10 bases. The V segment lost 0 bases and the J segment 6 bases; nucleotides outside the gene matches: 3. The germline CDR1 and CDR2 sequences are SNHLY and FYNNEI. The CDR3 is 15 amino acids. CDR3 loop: CASSEATSGLDTQYF. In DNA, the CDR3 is TGTGCCAGCAGTGAAGCGACTAGCGGGTTGGATACGCAGTATTTT.

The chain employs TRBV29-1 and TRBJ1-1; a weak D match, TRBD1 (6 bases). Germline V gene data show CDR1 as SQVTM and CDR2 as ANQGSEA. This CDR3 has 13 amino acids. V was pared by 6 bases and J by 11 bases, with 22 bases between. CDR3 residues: CSVPFPGTRGAFF. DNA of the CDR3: TGCAGCGTCCCCTTCCCGGGGACGAGGGGGGCTTTCTTT.

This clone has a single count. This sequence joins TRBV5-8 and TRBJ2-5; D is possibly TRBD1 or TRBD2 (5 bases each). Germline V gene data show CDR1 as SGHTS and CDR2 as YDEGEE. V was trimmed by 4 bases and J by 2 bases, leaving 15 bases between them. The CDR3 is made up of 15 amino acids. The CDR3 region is CASSPGRVKQETQYF. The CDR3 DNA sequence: TGTGCCAGCAGCCCGGGACGAGTAAAACAAGAGACCCAGTACTTC.

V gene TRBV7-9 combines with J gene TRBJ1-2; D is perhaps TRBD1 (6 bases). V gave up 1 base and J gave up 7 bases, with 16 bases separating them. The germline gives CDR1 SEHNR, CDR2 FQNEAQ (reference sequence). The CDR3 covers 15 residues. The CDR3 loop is CASSLDETGMRGYTF. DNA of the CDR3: TGTGCCAGCAGCTTAGACGAAACAGGGATGCGTGGCTACACCTTC.

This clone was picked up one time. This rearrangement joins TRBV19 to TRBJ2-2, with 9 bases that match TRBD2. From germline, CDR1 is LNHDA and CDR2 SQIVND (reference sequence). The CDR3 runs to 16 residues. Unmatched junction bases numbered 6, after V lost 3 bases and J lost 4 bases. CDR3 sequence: CASSIGGGAGTGELFF. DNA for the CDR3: TGTGCCAGTAGTATCGGCGGGGGGGCCGGCACCGGGGAGCTGTTTTTT.

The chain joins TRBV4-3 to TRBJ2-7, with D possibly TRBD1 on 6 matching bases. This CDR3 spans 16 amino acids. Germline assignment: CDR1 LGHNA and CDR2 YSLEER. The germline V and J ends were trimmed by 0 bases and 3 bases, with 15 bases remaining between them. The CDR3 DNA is TGCGCCAGCAGCCAAGATAGGCCGGGACACCTCTACGAGCAGTACTTC. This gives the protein CASSQDRPGHLYEQYF.

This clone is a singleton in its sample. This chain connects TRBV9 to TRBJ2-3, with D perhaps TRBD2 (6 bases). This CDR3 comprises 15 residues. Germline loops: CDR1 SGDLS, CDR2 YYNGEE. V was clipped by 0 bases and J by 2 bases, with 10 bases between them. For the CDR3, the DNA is TGTGCCAGCAGCGTAGTTTCGGGGGACACAGATACGCAGTATTTT. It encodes CASSVVSGDTDTQYF.

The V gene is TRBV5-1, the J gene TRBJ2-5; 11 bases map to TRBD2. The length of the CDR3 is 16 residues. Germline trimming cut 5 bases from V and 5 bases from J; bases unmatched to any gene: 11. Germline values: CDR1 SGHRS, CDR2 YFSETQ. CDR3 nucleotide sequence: TGCGCCAGCAGTCTTGGTAGCGGGGGGGTTCATGAGACCCAGTACTTC. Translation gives CASSLGSGGVHETQYF.

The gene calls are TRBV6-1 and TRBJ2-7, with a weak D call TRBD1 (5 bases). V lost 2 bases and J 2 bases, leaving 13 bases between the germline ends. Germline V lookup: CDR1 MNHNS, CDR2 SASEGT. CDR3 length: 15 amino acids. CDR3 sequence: CASSENRRAPYEQYF. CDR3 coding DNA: TGTGCCAGCAGTGAAAACCGCAGGGCTCCCTACGAGCAGTACTTC.

Here the CDR3 reads CASSLGDRGGSEQYF. The CDR3 bases are TGTGCCAGCAGCTTGGGGGACAGGGGGGGTTCCGAGCAGTACTTC. The chain is built from TRBV7-9 and TRBJ2-7, with 11 bases matching TRBD1. Germline lookup yields CDR1 SEHNR and CDR2 FQNEAQ (reference sequence). V lost 3 bases, J lost 6 bases, and 7 bases stayed unmatched. The CDR3 runs 15 residues.

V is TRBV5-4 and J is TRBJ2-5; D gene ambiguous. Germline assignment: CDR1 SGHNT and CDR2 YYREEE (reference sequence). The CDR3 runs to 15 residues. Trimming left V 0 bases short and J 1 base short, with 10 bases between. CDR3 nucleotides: TGTGCCAGCAGCTTGGAGCAGACCAGCCAAGAGACCCAGTACTTC. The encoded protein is CASSLEQTSQETQYF.

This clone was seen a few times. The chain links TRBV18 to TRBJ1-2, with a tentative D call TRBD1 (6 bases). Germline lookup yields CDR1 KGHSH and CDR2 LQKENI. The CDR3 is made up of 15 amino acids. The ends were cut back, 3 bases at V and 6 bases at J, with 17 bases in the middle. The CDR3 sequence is CASSPQSTGSHGYTF. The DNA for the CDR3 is TGTGCCAGCTCACCTCAGTCCACAGGGAGTCATGGCTACACCTTC.

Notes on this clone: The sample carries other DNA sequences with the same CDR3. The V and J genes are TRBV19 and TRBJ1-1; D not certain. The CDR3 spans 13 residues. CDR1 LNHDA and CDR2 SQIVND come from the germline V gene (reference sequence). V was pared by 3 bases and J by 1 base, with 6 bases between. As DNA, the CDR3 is TGTGCCAGTAGTATTAGCAGGAACACTGAAGCTTTCTTT. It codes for CASSISRNTEAFF. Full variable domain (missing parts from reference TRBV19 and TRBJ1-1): DGGITQSPKYLFRKEGQNVTLSCEQNLNHDAMYWYRQDPGQGLRLIYYSQIVNDFQKGDIAEGYSVSREKKESFPLTVTSAQKNPTAFYLCASSISRNTEAFFGQGTRLTVV.

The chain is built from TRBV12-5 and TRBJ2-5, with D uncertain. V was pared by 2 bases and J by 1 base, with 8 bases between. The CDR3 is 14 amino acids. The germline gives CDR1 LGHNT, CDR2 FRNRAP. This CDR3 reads CASGLRAAQETQYF. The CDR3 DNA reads TGTGCTAGTGGTTTGCGGGCGGCCCAAGAGACCCAGTACTTC.

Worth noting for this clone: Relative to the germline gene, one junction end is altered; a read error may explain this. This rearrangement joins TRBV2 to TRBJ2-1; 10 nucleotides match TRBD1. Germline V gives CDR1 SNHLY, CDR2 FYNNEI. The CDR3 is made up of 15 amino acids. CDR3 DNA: TGTGCCAGCAGGGAAGGACAGGGGGTTTGGGATGAGCAGTTCTTC. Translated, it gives CASREGQGVWDEQFF. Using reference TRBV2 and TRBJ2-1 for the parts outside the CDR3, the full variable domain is EPEVTQTPSHQVTQMGQEVILRCVPISNHLYFYWYRQILGQKVEFLVSFYNNEISEKSEIFDDQFSVERPDGSNFTLKIRSTKLEDSAMYFCASREGQGVWDEQFFGPGTRLTVL.

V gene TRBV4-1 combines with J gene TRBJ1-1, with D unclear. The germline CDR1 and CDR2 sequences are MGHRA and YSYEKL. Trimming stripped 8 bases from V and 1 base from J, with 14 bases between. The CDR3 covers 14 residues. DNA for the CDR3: TGCGCCAGCCGTGGGGTACTGAAGAACACTGAAGCTTTCTTT. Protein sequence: CASRGVLKNTEAFF.